This TCR beta chain was captured by sequencing in a study of cytotoxic CD8 clonotypes in ibrutinib-treated CLL (TCRdb year 2021). Concerning the study at large: The cohort had around twelve relapsed/refractory and 15 treatment-naive patients; roughly 18 were IGHV unmutated. Partial responses were observed in approximately 24 patients and complete responses in 2; after a median follow-up of roughly 62 months, remission was maintained in some 14 patients and progression was observed in roughly twelve. Response samples were obtained after a median of around 11 months of treatment, with a range of about 6 to 36 months. On average, each sample had approximately 280,000 productive templates and about 89,000 productive rearrangements. Longitudinal samples were available for about 30% of the 86 trial participants. Cryopreserved peripheral blood mononuclear cells were collected at three points: before therapy, at response, and at either sustained remission or disease progression. Patients were still on ibrutinib when every remission and progressive disease sample was collected. Results and caveats for the whole study, not just this receptor: Lymph node repertoires were not examined, and the timing of sampling was not matched between patients in sustained remission and those whose disease progressed. An increase in clonality was observed at ibrutinib response, with clonality remaining stable during sustained remission and falling back toward baseline at progression. Baseline clonality exceeded that of age-matched healthy donors and correlated strongly with circulating CD8+ T-cell counts. Public clonotypes were found to be uncommon and were observed to contract or remain stable during treatment; the increase in clonality was shown to reflect expansion of private clonotypes at ibrutinib response.

Turning to this clone: No cognate antigen has been identified for it. No base quality values were provided; no much bigger clone lies one nucleotide off.

Explained via the paper, the time point label denotes: less than 30 months on ibrutinib. For TCR beta library preparation, around 2.2 micrograms of genomic DNA was extracted from cryopreserved PBMCs. Longitudinal blood samples from CLL patients on ibrutinib monotherapy were analyzed using high-throughput TCR beta sequencing. Patients were enrolled in a phase 2 open-label single-center ibrutinib monotherapy trial. On a MiSeq, deep resolution sequencing aimed for a depth between 1 in 1 million and 1 in 200,000 T cells, with each clonotype covered around 9.2x on average. The immunoSEQ hsTCRB Kit was used to generate the TCR beta libraries. The original pipeline was this. The data were analyzed with ImmunoSEQ Analyzer and ImmunoSEQ Data Assistant, and V, D and J gene assignments followed IMGT definitions. Clonality, which ranges from 0 to 1, was calculated by subtracting the normalized Shannon entropy of productive rearrangement frequencies from one. Public clonotype analysis was restricted to overrepresented clonotypes comprising at least 0.05% of each patient's repertoire. Some twelve age-matched healthy donor repertoires from immuneACCESS were used as controls for clonality. Not all clones reach the TCRdb copy of this immuneACCESS table, which keeps in-frame sequences only. Checked studies attribute under half of the gap to unresolved V genes and leave the rest unexplained. Clonal size and the V and J genes are those of that table, whereas D and trimming came from the DNA. The sample data list fewer than 150,000 clones, and around four fifths of these were observed just once. The ten top clones hold 2.5% to 3.5% of the sample.

Sample: PBMCs, taken after 24 months of ibrutinib treatment. This TCR came from a human donor with chronic lymphocytic leukemia.

The CDR3 protein is CASSRGTSGEPPDTQYF. The nucleotide sequence reads TGTGCCAGCAGCCGAGGGACTAGCGGGGAACCCCCAGATACGCAGTATTTT. This chain joins TRBV4-2 to TRBJ2-3; 13 junctional bases match TRBD2. CDR1 and CDR2, per the germline V gene, are LGHNA and YNFKEQ. Trimming leaves V shorter by 4 bases and J shorter by 4 bases, with the junction holding 8 bases beyond the gene matches. The CDR3, cysteine through phenylalanine, is 17 amino acids long. The kept DNA is CDR3 alone, 51 bases in frame from the first base.